The 4 T cell receptor beta chains below come from one sample, sequenced in a study of cytomegalovirus exposure and HLA in healthy donors. It was with 60 Vbeta and 13 Jbeta primers that the PCR ran. Generated by immunoSEQ multiplex PCR, the TCRdb table keeps only in-frame clones and is missing some. The sample has about 150,000 clones, about 83% seen once. The sample taken for sequencing was PBMCs. These TCRs come from a man between 35 and 55 years old in good health and CMV-seropositive.

This clone is a singleton in its sample. The J gene is TRBJ2-1, the V gene TRBV7-3, with D possibly TRBD1 on 7 matching bases. CDR3 size: 13 residues. Trimming pared 5 bases from V and 7 bases from J, leaving 12 bases between. CDR1 and CDR2 from the germline V gene are SGHTA and FQGTGA. The CDR3 DNA reads TGTGCCAGCAGCCAGGGGGGAAGGAATGAGCAGTTCTTC. It translates to CASSQGGRNEQFF.

The rearrangement links TRBV7-9 to TRBJ1-1, with a weak D call TRBD1 (6 bases). The germline V gene encodes CDR1 SEHNR and CDR2 FQNEAQ (reference sequence). Trimming took 6 bases from V and 1 from J, leaving 15 bases between them. The length of the CDR3 is 15 residues. The CDR3 spells CASSSHRDQNTEAFF. CDR3 in DNA: TGTGCCAGCAGTTCCCACAGGGACCAGAACACTGAAGCTTTCTTT. Looking up the rest from reference TRBV7-9 and TRBJ1-1 gives the full variable domain: DTGVSQNPRHKITKRGQNVTFRCDPISEHNRLYWYRQTLGQGPEFLTYFQNEAQLEKSRLLSDRFSAERPKGSFSTLEIQRTEQGDSAMYLCASSSHRDQNTEAFFGQGTRLTVV.

The CDR3 DNA sequence: TGTGCCAGCAGCTTAGGTGGGCAGCTGAACACTGAAGCTTTCTTT. This codes for CASSLGGQLNTEAFF. The chain carries TRBV7-2 and TRBJ1-1; D is uncertain. V dropped 1 base and J dropped 0 bases, with 9 bases sitting between them. Germline CDR1 is SGHTA and CDR2 is FQGNSA. The CDR3 has 15 residues.

The chain couples TRBV5-1 to TRBJ2-5; tentative D call: TRBD1 (6 bases). With 2 bases removed from V and 5 bases from J, the gap between germline ends came to 10 bases. This CDR3 is 13 amino acids long. In germline, CDR1 is SGHRS, CDR2 YFSETQ. CDR3 DNA sequence: TGCGCCAGCAGCTTAACAGGGTGGGAGACCCAGTACTTC. Translating it yields CASSLTGWETQYF.